The 19 T cell receptor beta chains presented below share a single source sample, sequenced in a study of T cell repertoires in cytomegalovirus infection. MiXCR, applied by TCRdb to the reads, yields one record per CDR3 protein. There are around 330,000 distinct CDR3 sequences in the sample; about 17% occur only once, and about 12% lies in the top ten. Specimen: PBMCs. These receptors all stem from a human donor in good health (CMV status not recorded). Some clones in this sample may be carry-over from other donors' samples.

In its sample, this clonotype was seen many times. This sequence joins TRBV6-2 or TRBV6-3 and TRBJ2-7; possibly TRBD2 for D (6 bases). The germline V gene has CDR1 MNHEY and CDR2 SVGEGT. The CDR3 loop spans 13 amino acids. V lost 6 bases and J lost 1, with 10 bases in between. CDR3 loop: CASSYGGSYEQYF. For the CDR3, the DNA is TGTGCCAGCAGCTACGGGGGTTCCTACGAGCAGTACTTC.

The table lists this clonotype with many counts. This rearrangement joins TRBV19 to TRBJ1-4, with 9 bases that match TRBD1. Germline CDR1 LNHDA, CDR2 SQIVND (reference sequence). The CDR3 runs 15 residues. The junction had 8 bases not matched to a gene; V was cut back by 5 bases and J by 7 bases. The DNA of the CDR3 is TGTGCCAGTAGTGTACACAGGGGGCCCGGTGAAAAACTGTTTTTT. As protein: CASSVHRGPGEKLFF.

To note about this clonotype: This may arise from a read error, as a much more abundant clone is one base away. The chain combines TRBV2 with TRBJ1-5; no firm D call. Trimming cost V 4 bases and J 2 bases, with 6 bases left between them. The CDR3 covers 13 residues. Germline V gene data show CDR1 as SNHLY and CDR2 as FYNNEI. CDR3 DNA sequence: TGTGCCAGCAGTGGATGGGGCAATCAGCCCCAGCATTTT. Protein: CASSGWGNQPQHF.

In its sample, this clonotype was seen a few times. This sequence joins TRBV7-9 and TRBJ2-5; D gene uncertain. Germline assignment: CDR1 SEHNR and CDR2 FQNEAQ (reference sequence). The CDR3 has 14 residues. The germline V and J ends were trimmed by 0 bases and 3 bases, with 8 bases remaining between them. In DNA, the CDR3 is TGTGCCAGCAGCTTAGCATTCAGCAAAGAGACCCAGTACTTC. Its translation is CASSLAFSKETQYF. Complete variable domain (other parts from reference TRBV7-9 and TRBJ2-5): DTGVSQNPRHKITKRGQNVTFRCDPISEHNRLYWYRQTLGQGPEFLTYFQNEAQLEKSRLLSDRFSAERPKGSFSTLEIQRTEQGDSAMYLCASSLAFSKETQYFGPGTRLLVL.

In this sample, this clonotype turned up many times. This chain uses TRBV4-1 with TRBJ2-3, with TRBD2 matching over 12 bases. The CDR3 consists of 18 residues. The J segment lost 1 base and the V segment lost 2 bases, leaving 7 bases of the junction unmatched. The germline V gene has CDR1 MGHRA and CDR2 YSYEKL. In DNA, the CDR3 is TGCGCCAGCAGCCAACTACCCCGACTAGCGGGGGGCACAGATACGCAGTATTTT. Encoded protein: CASSQLPRLAGGTDTQYF.

This clonotype was seen repeatedly, ten times or more. This chain connects TRBV7-2 to TRBJ2-3; no firm D call. CDR1 is SGHTA, CDR2 FQGNSA, per germline. CDR3 length: 15 residues. The V and J ends lost 1 base and 0 bases respectively, with 8 bases between them. CDR3 residues: CASSLDGRSTDTQYF. In nucleotides, the CDR3 is TGTGCCAGCAGCTTAGATGGTCGTAGCACAGATACGCAGTATTTT.

This clonotype was seen only a few times. The V call is TRBV4-1, the J call TRBJ1-1; TRBD1 matches 7 bases. Trimming removed 7 bases from V and 0 bases from J; junction bases left unmatched: 5. CDR1 and CDR2 (germline): MGHRA, YSYEKL. The CDR3 has 14 residues. In DNA, the CDR3 is TGCGCCAGCAAGAGGGACAGTCTGAACACTGAAGCTTTCTTT. This gives the protein CASKRDSLNTEAFF.

This clonotype showed up just once. V is TRBV10-3 and J is TRBJ2-3; TRBD2 aligns across 8 bases. This CDR3 has 14 residues. Germline V gene lookup returns CDR1 ENHRY and CDR2 SYGVKD. The junction had 4 bases not matched to a gene; V was cut back by 8 bases and J by 0 bases. CDR3 loop: CAIGAGGSTDTQYF. The CDR3 coding sequence is TGTGCCATCGGCGCGGGGGGAAGCACAGATACGCAGTATTTT.

The J gene is TRBJ1-5, the V gene TRBV12-3 or TRBV12-4; perhaps TRBD1 as D (5 bases). This CDR3 is built from 14 residues. V lost 2 bases and J 4 bases, leaving 9 bases between the germline ends. CDR3 sequence reads: CASSLRAGNQPQHF. CDR3 nucleotide sequence: TGTGCCAGCAGTTTAAGGGCAGGGAATCAGCCCCAGCATTTT.

In this sample, this clonotype turned up a few times. V is TRBV6-5 and J is TRBJ1-4; D remains ambiguous. This CDR3 has 15 amino acids. V was cut by 0 bases and J by 5 bases, with 10 bases left in between. Per the germline V gene, CDR1 is MNHEY and CDR2 is SVGAGI. CDR3 in DNA: TGTGCCAGCAGTTACTCTGCAGCCGTGAATGAAAAACTGTTTTTT. Its translation: CASSYSAAVNEKLFF.

The J gene is TRBJ1-1, the V gene TRBV20-1; D is uncertain. The CDR3 is 12 residues long. Trimming took off 5 bases at V and 1 base at J, with 8 bases between the two ends. Germline CDR1 and CDR2: DFQATT and SNEGSKA (reference sequence). The CDR3 sequence: CSAQVGNTEAFF. CDR3 coding DNA: TGCAGTGCTCAGGTCGGGAACACTGAAGCTTTCTTT.

This clonotype was picked up many times. This chain connects TRBV4-1 to TRBJ1-2; weak D call: TRBD1 (5 bases). In germline, CDR1 is MGHRA, CDR2 YSYEKL. V lost 0 bases and J lost 8, with 13 bases in between. The CDR3 has 14 residues. CDR3 residues: CASSQDRGSDGYTF. For the CDR3, the DNA is TGCGCCAGCAGCCAAGATCGGGGGTCGGACGGCTACACCTTC.

The genes are TRBV11-3 and TRBJ2-2; a weak D match, TRBD2 (5 bases). Looked up from germline, CDR1 is SGHNT and CDR2 is YENEEA. V gave up 5 bases and J gave up 0 bases, with 19 bases separating them. The CDR3 has 18 residues. The CDR3 coding sequence is TGTGCCAGCAGCCCGGGGAGCGCCCGGATATCGAACACCGGGGAGCTGTTTTTT. This translates into CASSPGSARISNTGELFF.

This clonotype was counted many times. The chain links TRBV2 to TRBJ1-5; 7 bases are a match to TRBD1. This CDR3 is 15 amino acids long. The germline V gene has CDR1 SNHLY and CDR2 FYNNEI. Trimming at V came to 5 bases and at J to 0 bases, leaving 4 bases not matched to a gene. The CDR3 DNA reads TGTGCCAGCAGTTTCGGACAGGATAGCAATCAGCCCCAGCATTTT. This sequence encodes CASSFGQDSNQPQHF.

Turning to this clonotype: One base away lies a much larger clone, so this may be a sequencing read error. This chain uses TRBV10-3 with TRBJ2-1; 9 positions agree with TRBD1. The CDR3 length is 14 residues. Germline CDR1 reads ENHRY; CDR2 reads SYGVKD. The CDR3 DNA follows: TGTGCCATCGGGGGACAGGGCACCTACAATGACCAGTTCTTC. It specifies CAIGGQGTYNDQFF.

In this sample, this clonotype turned up a few times. The chain couples TRBV25-1 to TRBJ2-3, with 13 bases aligning to TRBD2. The germline CDR1 and CDR2 sequences are MGHDK and SYGVNS. The CDR3 is 17 residues long. V lost 8 bases, J lost 5 bases, and 13 bases stayed unmatched. The CDR3 region is CASGDQRLAGGGDTQYF. The CDR3 DNA reads TGTGCCAGCGGGGACCAAAGACTAGCGGGGGGAGGAGATACGCAGTATTTT.

This clonotype was recorded a few times. CDR3 in amino acids: CASSLGTGGIETQYF. The DNA for the CDR3 is TGTGCCAGCAGCCTCGGGACAGGGGGCATAGAGACCCAGTACTTC. The chain joins TRBV14 to TRBJ2-5; TRBD1 agrees at 12 bases. CDR1 and CDR2 from the germline V gene are SGHDN and FVKESK. The ends lost 4 bases at V and 4 bases at J; junction bases unmatched: 4. The CDR3 has 15 residues.

The rearrangement uses TRBV19 and TRBJ2-5; no clear D. CDR1 and CDR2 from the germline V gene are LNHDA and SQIVND (reference sequence). This CDR3 comprises 14 residues. V was trimmed by 5 bases and J by 1 base, leaving 11 bases between them. The CDR3 coding sequence is TGTGCCAGTAGTTCCCAGCCCGGCCAAGAGACCCAGTACTTC. Its translation is CASSSQPGQETQYF. Combining the CDR3 with reference TRBV19 and TRBJ2-5 gives the whole variable domain DGGITQSPKYLFRKEGQNVTLSCEQNLNHDAMYWYRQDPGQGLRLIYYSQIVNDFQKGDIAEGYSVSREKKESFPLTVTSAQKNPTAFYLCASSSQPGQETQYFGPGTRLLVL.

This clonotype was recorded a few times. The J gene is TRBJ2-3, the V gene TRBV20-1; D gene unclear. The CDR3 totals 13 residues. With 3 bases removed from V and 8 bases from J, the gap between germline ends came to 15 bases. From germline, CDR1 is DFQATT and CDR2 SNEGSKA (reference sequence). CDR3 amino acids: CSARVQSGVTQYF. CDR3 nucleotides: TGCAGTGCTAGGGTGCAGAGTGGTGTTACGCAGTATTTT.